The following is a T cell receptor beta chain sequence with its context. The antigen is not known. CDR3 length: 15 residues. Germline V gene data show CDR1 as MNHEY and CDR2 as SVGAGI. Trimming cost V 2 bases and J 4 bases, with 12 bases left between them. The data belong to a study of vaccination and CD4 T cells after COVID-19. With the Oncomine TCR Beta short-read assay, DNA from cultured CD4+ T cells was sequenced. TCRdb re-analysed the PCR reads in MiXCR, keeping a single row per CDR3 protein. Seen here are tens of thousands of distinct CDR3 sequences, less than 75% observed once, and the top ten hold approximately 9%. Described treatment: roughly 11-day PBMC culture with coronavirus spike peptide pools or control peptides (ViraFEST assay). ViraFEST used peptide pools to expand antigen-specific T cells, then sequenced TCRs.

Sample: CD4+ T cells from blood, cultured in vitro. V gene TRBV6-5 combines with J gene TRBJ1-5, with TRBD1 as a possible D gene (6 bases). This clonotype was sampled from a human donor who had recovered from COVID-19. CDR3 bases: TGTGCCAGCAGTTACGGCCAGGGGTCTAATCAGCCCCAGCATTTT. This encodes CASSYGQGSNQPQHF.